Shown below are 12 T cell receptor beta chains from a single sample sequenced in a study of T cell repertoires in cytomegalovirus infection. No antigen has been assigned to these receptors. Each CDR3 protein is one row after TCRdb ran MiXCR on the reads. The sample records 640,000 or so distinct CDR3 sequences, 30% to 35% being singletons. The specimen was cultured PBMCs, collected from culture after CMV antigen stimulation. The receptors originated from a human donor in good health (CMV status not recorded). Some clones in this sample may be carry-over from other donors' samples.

The CDR3 reads CSARFPREGGEKLFF. The CDR3 bases are TGCAGTGCTAGGTTTCCCAGAGAAGGAGGTGAAAAACTGTTTTTT. The genes are TRBV20-1 and TRBJ1-4; no reliable D call. This CDR3 spans 15 amino acids. Germline assignment: CDR1 DFQATT and CDR2 SNEGSKA (reference sequence). Trimming took 3 bases from V and 7 from J, leaving 18 bases between them.

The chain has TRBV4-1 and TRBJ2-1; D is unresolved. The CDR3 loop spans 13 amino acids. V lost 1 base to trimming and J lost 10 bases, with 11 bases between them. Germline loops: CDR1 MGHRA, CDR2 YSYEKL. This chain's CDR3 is CASSQVSVREQFF. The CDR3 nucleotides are TGCGCCAGCAGCCAAGTGTCCGTACGGGAGCAGTTCTTC.

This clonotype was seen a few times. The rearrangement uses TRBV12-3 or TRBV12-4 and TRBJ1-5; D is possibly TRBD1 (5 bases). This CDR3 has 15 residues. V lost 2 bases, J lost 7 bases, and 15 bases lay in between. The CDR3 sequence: CASSLRAGLDQPQHF. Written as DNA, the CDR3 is TGTGCCAGCAGTTTACGGGCAGGGCTAGACCAGCCCCAGCATTTT.

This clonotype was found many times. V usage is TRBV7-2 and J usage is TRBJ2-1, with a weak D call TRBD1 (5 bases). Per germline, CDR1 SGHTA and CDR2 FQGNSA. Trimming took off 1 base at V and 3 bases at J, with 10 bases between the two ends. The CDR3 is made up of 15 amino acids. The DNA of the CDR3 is TGTGCCAGCAGCTTAGTGTCCGACAGCTACAATGAGCAGTTCTTC. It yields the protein CASSLVSDSYNEQFF.

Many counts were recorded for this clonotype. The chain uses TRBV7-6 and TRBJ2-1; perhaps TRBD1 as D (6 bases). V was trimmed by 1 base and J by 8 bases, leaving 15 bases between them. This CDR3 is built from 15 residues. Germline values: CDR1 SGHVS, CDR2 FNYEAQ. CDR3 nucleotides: TGTGCCAGCAGCTTAGTAGGGGGAGTACTCGATGAGCAGTTCTTC. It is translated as CASSLVGGVLDEQFF.

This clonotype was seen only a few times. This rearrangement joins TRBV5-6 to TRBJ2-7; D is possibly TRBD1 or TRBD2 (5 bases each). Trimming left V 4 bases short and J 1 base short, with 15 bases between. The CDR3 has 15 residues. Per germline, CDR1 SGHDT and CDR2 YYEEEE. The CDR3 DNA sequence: TGTGCCAGCAGCCCATTGGGGACGGCATCCTACGAGCAGTACTTC. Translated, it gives CASSPLGTASYEQYF. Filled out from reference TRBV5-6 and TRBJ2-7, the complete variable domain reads DAGVTQSPTHLIKTRGQQVTLRCSPKSGHDTVSWYQQALGQGPQFIFQYYEEEERQRGNFPDRFSGHQFPNYSSELNVNALLLGDSALYLCASSPLGTASYEQYFGPGTRLTVT.

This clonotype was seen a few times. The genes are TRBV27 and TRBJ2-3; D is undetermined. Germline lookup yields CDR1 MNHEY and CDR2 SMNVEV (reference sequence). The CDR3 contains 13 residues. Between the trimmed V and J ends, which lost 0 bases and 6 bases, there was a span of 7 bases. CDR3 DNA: TGTGCCAGCAGTTTATCGAGGATGGATACGCAGTATTTT. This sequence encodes CASSLSRMDTQYF.

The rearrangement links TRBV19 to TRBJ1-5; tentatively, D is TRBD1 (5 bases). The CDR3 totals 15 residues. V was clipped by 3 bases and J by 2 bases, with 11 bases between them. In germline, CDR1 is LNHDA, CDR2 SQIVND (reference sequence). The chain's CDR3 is CASSMRGFGNQPQHF. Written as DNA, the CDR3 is TGTGCCAGTAGTATGAGGGGTTTTGGCAATCAGCCCCAGCATTTT.

The CDR3 region is CASSQESGEHNEKLFF. In nucleotides, the CDR3 is TGCGCCAGCAGCCAAGAATCGGGGGAGCATAATGAAAAACTGTTTTTT. This chain links TRBV4-1 with TRBJ1-4; tentative D call: TRBD1 (5 bases). The CDR3 is 16 residues long. CDR1 MGHRA and CDR2 YSYEKL come from the germline V gene. Trimming removed 0 bases from V and 4 bases from J, with 12 bases in between.

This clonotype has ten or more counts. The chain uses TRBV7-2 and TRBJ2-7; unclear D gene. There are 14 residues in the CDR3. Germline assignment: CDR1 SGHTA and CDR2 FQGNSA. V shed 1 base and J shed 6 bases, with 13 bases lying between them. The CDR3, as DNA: TGTGCCAGCAGCTTAGGGCGCCAGGTCTTCGAGCAGTACTTC. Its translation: CASSLGRQVFEQYF.

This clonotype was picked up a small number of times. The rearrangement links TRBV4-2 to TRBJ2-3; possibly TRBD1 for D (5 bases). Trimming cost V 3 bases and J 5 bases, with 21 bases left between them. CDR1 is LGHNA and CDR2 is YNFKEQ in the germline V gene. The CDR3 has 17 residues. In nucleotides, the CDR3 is TGTGCCAGCAGCCAGGCAAGGTCTGGGGCGTTGGGAGATACGCAGTATTTT. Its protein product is CASSQARSGALGDTQYF.

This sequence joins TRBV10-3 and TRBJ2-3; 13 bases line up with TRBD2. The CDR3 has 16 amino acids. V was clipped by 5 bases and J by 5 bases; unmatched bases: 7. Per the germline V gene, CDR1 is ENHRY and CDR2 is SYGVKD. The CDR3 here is CAISIRLAGGQDTQYF. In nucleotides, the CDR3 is TGTGCCATCAGTATTCGACTAGCGGGGGGTCAAGATACGCAGTATTTT.